This is a list of T cell receptor beta chains from one sample in a study of human T cells and chemical hapten exposure. TCRdb analysed the RACE reads with MiXCR anew, one entry per CDR3 protein. The sample lists over 70,000 distinct CDR3 sequences; around 10% were seen once. The input for sequencing was whole blood, taken in connection with sensitization to the hapten diphenylcyclopropenone (DPC). The receptors derive from a man younger than 30 with alopecia areata. Some clones in this sample may be carry-over from other donors' samples. CDR3s include the opening cysteine and the closing phenylalanine or tryptophan. The D gene is left open where the match is weak. The listing skips clone size in some rows; elsewhere it reads once, few, many or a size class.

J | V | size | D | DNA | CDR3
TRBJ1-1 | TRBV29-1 | NA | NA | TGCAGCCTACAAATAGGGCTGAACACTGAAGCTTTCTTT | CSLQIGLNTEAFF
TRBJ1-1 | TRBV28 | NA | TRBD1 | TGTGCCAGCAGTACCCCGGGACAGGAGGCTTTCTTT | CASSTPGQEAFF
TRBJ2-7 | TRBV10-3 | many | NA | TGTGCCACCGGACAGAACTACGAGCAGTACTTC | CATGQNYEQYF
TRBJ2-7 | TRBV4-3 | NA | TRBD2 | TGCGCCAGCAGCCAATCAAGGGGTAGCGGGGCTTCCTCCTACGAGCAGTACTTC | CASSQSRGSGASSYEQYF
TRBJ2-1 | TRBV19 | few | NA | TGTGCCAGTAGTATAGCACACCTGGCCAATGAGCAGTTCTTC | CASSIAHLANEQFF
TRBJ2-7 | TRBV6-5 | NA | TRBD1 | TGTGCCAGCAGTTACTCGCAAACAGGGGCCTACGAGCAGTACTTC | CASSYSQTGAYEQYF
TRBJ2-2 | TRBV2 | NA | NA | TGTGCCAGCGCCCTTCAGTGGAACACCGGGGAGCTGTTTTTT | CASALQWNTGELFF
TRBJ1-1 | TRBV19 | many | NA | TGTGCCAGTAGTATCGGGCCCCGGACCATGAACACTGAAGCTTTCTTT | CASSIGPRTMNTEAFF
TRBJ2-5 | TRBV15 | NA | NA | TGTGCCACCAGCAGTGGATGGGACCAAGAGACCCAGTACTTC | CATSSGWDQETQYF
TRBJ2-2 | TRBV12-3/TRBV12-4 | many | NA | TGTGCCAGCAGTTTACGGGCGGGCGGGGAGCTGTTTTTT | CASSLRAGGELFF
TRBJ1-5 | TRBV7-9 | many | NA | TGTGCCAGCAGCTCCGTACCAGGGAGCAATCAGCCCCAGCATTTT | CASSSVPGSNQPQHF
TRBJ2-3 | TRBV2 | NA | NA | TGTGCCAGCAGTCCGGGCCGGGCCGGCACAGATACGCAGTATTTT | CASSPGRAGTDTQYF
TRBJ1-1 | TRBV3-1 | many | NA | TGTGCCAGCAGCCTTGGTTCTGAAGCTTTCTTT | CASSLGSEAFF
TRBJ2-2 | TRBV7-2 | NA | NA | TGTGCCAGCAGCTTAGACGAGGGAACCGGGGAGCTGTTTTTT | CASSLDEGTGELFF
TRBJ2-3 | TRBV6-5 | many | TRBD2 | TGTGCCAGCAGTTCACTAGCGGGGGCCTCAGATACGCAGTATTTT | CASSSLAGASDTQYF
TRBJ2-7 | TRBV9 | NA | TRBD1 | TGTGCCAGCAGCGTAGGACAGGGATGCGAGCAGTACTTC | CASSVGQGCEQYF
TRBJ1-1 | TRBV7-9 | many | TRBD1 | TGTGCCAGCAGCTTAACGGGCCCCGGGACAGGGGATGCAGGGGCTTTCTTT | CASSLTGPGTGDAGAFF
TRBJ2-3 | TRBV7-2 | many | NA | TGTGCCAGCAGTTTGGTGGCCGGGAGATTTAGCACAGATACGCAGTATTTT | CASSLVAGRFSTDTQYF
TRBJ1-1 | TRBV5-4 | NA | TRBD1 | TGTGCCAGCAGCTTGCAGGGGGCCATAACTGAAGCTTTCTTT | CASSLQGAITEAFF
TRBJ2-7 | TRBV7-3 | NA | NA | TGTGCCAGCAGCTCAGGGACGGATTCCTACGAGCAGTACTTC | CASSSGTDSYEQYF
TRBJ2-7 | TRBV4-3 | many | NA | TGCGCCAGCAGCTTAACATGGAGGGCAGGAGAGCAGTACTTC | CASSLTWRAGEQYF
TRBJ1-1 | TRBV7-9 | NA | TRBD1 | TGTGCCAGCAGCTTAGCATCTCTCAGGGGGCGGAACACTGAAGCTTTCTTT | CASSLASLRGRNTEAFF
TRBJ1-4 | TRBV20-1 | NA | TRBD1 | TGCAGTGCTGGGACAGGTCGCAATGAAAAACTGTTTTTT | CSAGTGRNEKLFF
TRBJ2-7 | TRBV6-2/TRBV6-3 | many | TRBD1 | TGTGCCAGCAGCCTTCGAGGGACAGGGGTTCTCTACGAGCAGTACTTC | CASSLRGTGVLYEQYF
TRBJ2-2 | TRBV7-7 | many | NA | TGTGCCAGCAGCTTAGAGACCGGGGAGCTGTTTTTT | CASSLETGELFF
TRBJ2-4 | TRBV13 | many | TRBD1 | TGTGCCAGCAGCTACGGGACAGGGCGAGCCAAAAACATTCAGTACTTC | CASSYGTGRAKNIQYF
TRBJ1-1 | TRBV5-6 | NA | TRBD1 | TGTGCCAGCGCTAATTCCTTGATGCGACAGGGGAACACTGAAGCTTTCTTT | CASANSLMRQGNTEAFF
TRBJ2-5 | TRBV19 | many | NA | TGTGCCAGTAGTTTCCGGGACCCCCAGGAGACCCAGTACTTC | CASSFRDPQETQYF
TRBJ2-5 | TRBV28 | few | TRBD1 | TGTGCCAGCACCCTCCTAAGGGACAGCGAGACCCAGTACTTC | CASTLLRDSETQYF
TRBJ2-2 | TRBV19 | few | NA | TGTGCCAGTAGTAACCCGAACACCGGGGAGCTGTTTTTT | CASSNPNTGELFF
TRBJ2-4 | TRBV10-2 | NA | NA | TGCGCCAGCAGAGAAAGGGGGGGTCTAGCCAAAAACATTCAGTACTTC | CASRERGGLAKNIQYF
TRBJ2-1 | TRBV11-2 | many | TRBD1 | TGTGCCAGTAGGGGACAGTTCCACTACAATGAGCAGTTCTTC | CASRGQFHYNEQFF
TRBJ1-1 | TRBV4-3 | NA | NA | TGCGCCAGCAGCCAAGAGCCCCAGGGAATGGTGAACACTGAAGCTTTCTTT | CASSQEPQGMVNTEAFF
TRBJ1-1 | TRBV7-3 | few | NA | TGTGCCAGCAGCTTCGCGTCATCGAACACTGAAGCTTTCTTT | CASSFASSNTEAFF
TRBJ1-4 | TRBV7-2 | few | TRBD1 | TGTGCCAGCAGCTTAGAGGCAGGGGGAATTCCAACTAATGAAAAACTGTTTTTT | CASSLEAGGIPTNEKLFF
TRBJ1-1 | TRBV6-2/TRBV6-3 | few | NA | TGTGCCAGCAGTCCCCAGGGGTGGGCTGAAGCTTTCTTT | CASSPQGWAEAFF
TRBJ1-5 | TRBV29-1 | many | NA | TGCAGCGCCAGCAATCAGCCCCAGCATTTT | CSASNQPQHF
TRBJ2-1 | TRBV29-1 | NA | NA | TGCAGCCCCTCCTGGGGGAATGAGCAGTTCTTC | CSPSWGNEQFF
TRBJ2-2 | TRBV6-4 | NA | NA | TGTGCCAGCAGTGACTCGTCGGGTAGCGGGGAGCTGTTTTTT | CASSDSSGSGELFF
TRBJ2-5 | TRBV15 | many | NA | TGTGCCACCAGCAGTCCAGGGAGGAACCAAGAGACCCAGTACTTC | CATSSPGRNQETQYF
TRBJ1-3 | TRBV5-6 | NA | NA | TGTGCCAGCAGCTTCAGTTTGGGCAGTAGACGAAACACCATATATTTT | CASSFSLGSRRNTIYF
TRBJ1-1 | TRBV29-1 | few | NA | TGCAGCGTTTGGGGTTCGGGTTCCCTGAACACTGAAGCTTTCTTT | CSVWGSGSLNTEAFF
TRBJ2-7 | TRBV6-5 | few | TRBD1 | TGTGCCAGCAGTTACGGGACAGTGTACGAGCAGTACTTC | CASSYGTVYEQYF
TRBJ1-5 | TRBV20-1 | few | NA | TGCAGTGCTAGGAATCCGGGCAATCAGCCCCAGCATTTT | CSARNPGNQPQHF
TRBJ1-1 | TRBV10-1 | NA | TRBD1 | TGCGCCAGCAGTGAGTCTTCGGACAGGGGGTTTTGGGATGAAGCTTTCTTT | CASSESSDRGFWDEAFF
TRBJ1-1 | TRBV6-2/TRBV6-3 | few | NA | TGTGCCAGCAGTCAAAGAAGGGGGAACACTGAAGCTTTCTTT | CASSQRRGNTEAFF
TRBJ2-5 | TRBV23-1 | few | TRBD1 | TGCGCCAGCAGTCAATCAGGGACAGGGGGGCAAGAGACCCAGTACTTC | CASSQSGTGGQETQYF
TRBJ2-1 | TRBV20-1 | few | TRBD2 | TGCAGTGCCCGAAGGCTAGCGGACTACAATGAGCAGTTCTTC | CSARRLADYNEQFF
TRBJ2-5 | TRBV4-3 | few | NA | TGCGCCAGCAGCCAAGGCACAGGAACGGGGGAGACCCAGTACTTC | CASSQGTGTGETQYF
TRBJ2-6 | TRBV7-2 | NA | NA | TGTGCCAGCAGCTTTGGTAGGCCTGGGGCCAACGTCCTGACTTTC | CASSFGRPGANVLTF
TRBJ2-2 | TRBV10-3 | few | NA | TGTGCCATCACTAGGACAAACACCGGGGAGCTGTTTTTT | CAITRTNTGELFF
TRBJ2-3 | TRBV11-2 | NA | TRBD1 | TGTGCCAGCAGGAAACCGGGGACAGGGGTTCCCACAGATACGCAGTATTTT | CASRKPGTGVPTDTQYF